What follows are 10 T cell receptor beta chains derived from one specimen sequenced in a study of cytomegalovirus exposure and HLA in healthy donors. Amplification used 60 Vbeta primers and 13 Jbeta primers. Method: immunoSEQ multiplex PCR; TCRdb's copy keeps in-frame clones and lacks some. The sample carries approximately 160,000 clones, around 78% recorded once. Sequenced material: PBMCs. Receptors were obtained from a female donor in good health and CMV-seronegative.

V gene TRBV19 combines with J gene TRBJ1-5, with D perhaps matching TRBD1 (6 bases). CDR1 LNHDA and CDR2 SQIVND come from the germline V gene (reference sequence). Trimming pared 7 bases from V and 10 bases from J, leaving 26 bases between. The CDR3 runs to 16 residues. In nucleotides, the CDR3 is TGTGCCAGTACCTCGACAAGGACAGCCGGGAGGGAACCCCAGCATTTT. The encoded protein is CASTSTRTAGREPQHF.

The chain links TRBV2 to TRBJ2-7; 10 nucleotides match TRBD2. Germline V lookup: CDR1 SNHLY, CDR2 FYNNEI. This CDR3 is 15 amino acids long. The J segment lost 0 bases and the V segment lost 8 bases, leaving 7 bases of the junction unmatched. The CDR3 DNA reads as TGTGCCAGCCAAGGCAGCGGGAGGGCCTCCTACGAGCAGTACTTC. Its translation: CASQGSGRASYEQYF.

The rearrangement joins TRBV6-5 to TRBJ2-7; a possible D gene is TRBD2 (6 bases). Trimming shortened V by 7 bases and J by 2 bases, and 18 bases separated the two germline ends. Germline values: CDR1 MNHEY, CDR2 SVGAGI. CDR3 size: 15 residues. In nucleotides, the CDR3 is TGTGCCAGCACCATGTGGGGCGGCGGGGCCTACGAGCAGTACTTC. Its translation: CASTMWGGGAYEQYF.

The CDR3 region has the DNA TGCGCCAGCAGCTTTGGGACAGGGGTAAACACCGGGGAGCTGTTTTTT. Amino acids: CASSFGTGVNTGELFF. The rearrangement links TRBV5-1 to TRBJ2-2; TRBD1 matches at 10 bases. V lost 2 bases, J lost 2 bases, and 3 bases stayed unmatched. Per germline, CDR1 SGHRS and CDR2 YFSETQ. The CDR3 loop spans 16 amino acids.

This clone was observed a few times. This chain connects TRBV2 to TRBJ2-5; D possibly corresponds to TRBD1 (6 bases). This CDR3 spans 13 amino acids. CDR1 and CDR2 from the germline V gene are SNHLY and FYNNEI. The germline V and J ends were trimmed by 6 bases and 1 base, with 9 bases remaining between them. CDR3 protein: CASSRDTQETQYF. DNA of the CDR3: TGTGCCAGCAGCCGGGACACCCAAGAGACCCAGTACTTC.

V usage is TRBV18 and J usage is TRBJ1-4; D is uncertain. This CDR3 is built from 13 residues. Trimming removed 8 bases from V and 5 bases from J, with 12 bases in between. Germline V gene data show CDR1 as KGHSH and CDR2 as LQKENI. The CDR3 DNA sequence: TGTGCCAGCCGGGCGGGCCAGAATGAAAAACTGTTTTTT. Amino acid sequence: CASRAGQNEKLFF.

This clone came up a few times. The V and J genes are TRBV28 and TRBJ2-7; 11 bases align to TRBD1. The CDR3 sequence is 15 residues long. The trim removed 6 bases at V and 6 bases at J, leaving 10 bases unmatched. Per germline, CDR1 MDHEN and CDR2 SYDVKM. The CDR3 nucleotides are TGTGCCAGCAGGGCTCAGGGACAGGGGGTGGGCGAGCAGTACTTC. Translation gives CASRAQGQGVGEQYF.

The rearrangement links TRBV21-1 to TRBJ1-1. TRBV21-1 is shown as a pseudogene. The CDR3 is 10 residues long. The chain's CDR3 is CASPNTEAFF. The CDR3 DNA is TGTGCCAGCCCTAACACTGAAGCTTTCTTT.

This clone came up once. The rearrangement uses TRBV5-1 and TRBJ1-2, with D maybe TRBD1 (5 bases). CDR1 is SGHRS and CDR2 is YFSETQ in the germline V gene. V was trimmed by 0 bases and J by 4 bases, leaving 10 bases between them. The CDR3 covers 14 residues. The CDR3 here is CASSLGQGIYGYTF. The CDR3 nucleotides read TGCGCCAGCAGCTTGGGGCAGGGTATCTATGGCTACACCTTC.

A word on this clone: Germline and junction disagree at one end, which may indicate a read error. V is TRBV10-3 and J is TRBJ2-6, with TRBD2 matching 11 bases. CDR3 length: 17 amino acids. Germline V gene data show CDR1 as ENHRY and CDR2 as SYGVKD. The CDR3 DNA is TGTGCCACGGGGCGGCTAGCGGGGGGCTCTGGGGCCAACGGCCTGACTTTC. This translates into CATGRLAGGSGANGLTF.